Shown below are 32 T cell receptor beta chains from a single sample sequenced in a study of cytomegalovirus exposure and HLA in healthy donors. The PCR used 60 Vbeta and 13 Jbeta primers. Repertoires were generated with immunoSEQ multiplex PCR, while TCRdb's copy carries only in-frame clones and drops some. The data contain 75,000 to 100,000 clones, roughly 76% of them seen just once; the ten biggest clones take up roughly 1.2%. Material: PBMCs. The receptors here all came from a female donor in good health and CMV-seronegative.

The chain couples TRBV6-5 to TRBJ2-5; 7 nucleotides agree with TRBD1. The CDR3 spans 13 residues. Germline V gene data show CDR1 as MNHEY and CDR2 as SVGAGI. V trimming: 6 bases; J trimming: 11 bases; junction bases outside the gene matches: 12. CDR3 protein: CASRPDRSQEQYF. In nucleotides, the CDR3 is TGTGCCAGCAGACCGGACAGGAGCCAGGAGCAGTACTTC.

The chain couples TRBV4-2 to TRBJ1-3, with D possibly matching TRBD1 (6 bases). Per germline, CDR1 LGHNA and CDR2 YNFKEQ. Trimming removed 3 bases from V and 0 bases from J, with 12 bases in between. The CDR3 runs 16 residues. The CDR3 is CASSQDSESSGNTIYF. Here the CDR3 DNA reads TGTGCCAGCAGCCAGGACAGTGAGTCCTCTGGAAACACCATATATTTT.

This chain links TRBV6-1 with TRBJ2-7; tentatively, D is TRBD1 (6 bases). Trimming cost V 5 bases and J 0 bases, with 11 bases left between them. The length of the CDR3 is 14 residues. CDR1 MNHNS and CDR2 SASEGT come from the germline V gene. The CDR3 DNA follows: TGTGCCAGCAGTAAGGGACATTCCTCCTACGAGCAGTACTTC. Its protein product is CASSKGHSSYEQYF.

On this clone: Its ends do not fully match the called genes, so a read error is possible. CDR3 sequence (DNA): TGTTCCAGCAGCTTACCACAGGACACTGAAGCTTTCTTT. Its translation is CSSSLPQDTEAFF. This chain connects TRBV7-9 to TRBJ1-1; perhaps TRBD1 as D (5 bases). The CDR3 spans 13 residues. Germline V CDR1 and CDR2: SEHNR, FQNEAQ (reference sequence).

V and J are TRBV5-1 and TRBJ1-1, with a weak D call TRBD1 (5 bases). Germline V gene data show CDR1 as SGHRS and CDR2 as YFSETQ. This CDR3 has 12 residues. The V end was cut by 0 bases, the J end by 6 bases, with 6 bases between. CDR3 nucleotide sequence: TGCGCCAGCAGCTTGGAGGGGCCTGAAGCTTTCTTT. As protein: CASSLEGPEAFF.

The V and J genes are TRBV25-1 and TRBJ2-2; a weak D match, TRBD2 (6 bases). Germline values: CDR1 MGHDK, CDR2 SYGVNS. The CDR3 has 13 residues. Trimming cost V 8 bases and J 1 base, with 8 bases left between them. The CDR3 DNA reads TGTGCCAGCGGGCGGGGGAACACCGGGGAGCTGTTTTTT. Translating gives CASGRGNTGELFF.

The chain links TRBV10-2 to TRBJ2-1; 8 positions match TRBD2. The germline gives CDR1 WSHSY, CDR2 SAAADI. The CDR3 totals 15 residues. Trimming cost V 6 bases and J 6 bases; bases outside gene matches: 10. CDR3 DNA sequence: TGCGCCAGCAGCGGTCCCGGGACTAGTTTCAATGAGCAGTTCTTC. The encoded protein is CASSGPGTSFNEQFF.

There are a few counts of this clone. This rearrangement joins TRBV5-1 to TRBJ2-2, with 9 nucleotides matching TRBD1. There are 15 residues in the CDR3. The V gene end was trimmed by 4 bases and the J gene end by 7 bases; junction bases not matched to a gene: 8. Germline loops: CDR1 SGHRS, CDR2 YFSETQ. CDR3 region: CASSNTGGIVGELFF. The CDR3 DNA sequence: TGCGCCAGCAGCAACACAGGGGGCATTGTCGGGGAGCTGTTTTTT.

V gene TRBV10-2 combines with J gene TRBJ2-3, with D possibly matching TRBD1 (6 bases). The CDR3 has 16 residues. The V gene lost 2 bases and the J gene lost 0 bases, with 12 bases spanning the gap. Per the germline V gene, CDR1 is WSHSY and CDR2 is SAAADI. This CDR3 is CASSETQGTSTDTQYF. The DNA of the CDR3 is TGCGCCAGCAGTGAGACACAGGGAACTAGCACAGATACGCAGTATTTT.

The V and J genes are TRBV4-1 and TRBJ2-1; 11 positions agree with TRBD2. The CDR3 has 16 residues. Germline-derived CDR1 and CDR2 are MGHRA and YSYEKL. J lost 0 bases, V lost 4 bases, and 2 bases had no gene match. The CDR3 loop reads CASSLLAGGSYNEQFF. Written as DNA, the CDR3 is TGCGCCAGCAGCCTCCTAGCGGGAGGCTCCTACAATGAGCAGTTCTTC.

The chain employs TRBV28 and TRBJ1-4; TRBD1 aligns across 7 bases. The CDR3 covers 12 residues. CDR1 and CDR2 from the germline V gene are MDHEN and SYDVKM. The trim removed 10 bases at V and 5 bases at J, leaving 4 bases unmatched. The chain's CDR3 is CATQTGNEKLFF. The CDR3 coding sequence is TGTGCCACGCAGACAGGGAATGAAAAACTGTTTTTT.

V is TRBV11-2 and J is TRBJ2-4; 7 positions agree with TRBD2. Germline lookup yields CDR1 SGHAT and CDR2 FQNNGV. The CDR3 consists of 16 residues. J lost 0 bases, V lost 1 base, and 3 bases had no gene match. The CDR3 DNA is TGTGCCAGCAGCTTAGCGGGGAGGGGAGCCAAAAACATTCAGTACTTC. Protein: CASSLAGRGAKNIQYF.

This clone occurred a few times. The chain carries TRBV6-1 and TRBJ1-2; unclear D gene. This CDR3 contains 14 residues. Germline V lookup: CDR1 MNHNS, CDR2 SASEGT. V lost 1 base and J lost 2, with 8 bases in between. The CDR3 protein is CASSEGRRNYGYTF. Here the CDR3 DNA reads TGTGCCAGCAGTGAAGGTCGGAGGAACTATGGCTACACCTTC.

This chain connects TRBV9 to TRBJ1-3; no firm D call. Trimming stripped 0 bases from V and 0 bases from J, with 16 bases between. The CDR3 consists of 18 residues. Germline values: CDR1 SGDLS, CDR2 YYNGEE. The CDR3 nucleotides are TGTGCCAGCAGCGTAGGAGGGCAGCCTCCCAGCTCTGGAAACACCATATATTTT. Its translation: CASSVGGQPPSSGNTIYF.

This clone was observed a few times. The chain joins TRBV5-1 to TRBJ2-7; D gene unclear. V gave up 1 base and J gave up 8 bases, with 4 bases separating them. Germline assignment: CDR1 SGHRS and CDR2 YFSETQ. The CDR3 is made up of 10 amino acids. Written as DNA, the CDR3 is TGCGCCAGCAGCTTGAACAAGCAGTACTTC. Translation gives CASSLNKQYF.

This clone was seen more than once but under ten times. V usage is TRBV7-8 and J usage is TRBJ2-5, with a tentative D call TRBD1 (6 bases). The CDR3 has 13 residues. CDR1 and CDR2 (germline): SGHVS, FQNEAQ. Trimming removed 6 bases from V and 7 bases from J, with 15 bases in between. The CDR3 here is CASSSRQVGTQYF. The CDR3, as DNA: TGTGCCAGCAGTTCCAGACAGGTTGGGACCCAGTACTTC.

This chain uses TRBV9 with TRBJ2-5; TRBD2 aligns across 7 bases. V shed 4 bases, J shed 5 bases, and the junction held 2 bases outside the gene matches. This CDR3 has 12 amino acids. Germline V gene lookup returns CDR1 SGDLS and CDR2 YYNGEE. The CDR3 DNA reads as TGTGCCAGCAGCCAGGGAGGGGAGACCCAGTACTTC. Translation gives CASSQGGETQYF.

This chain joins TRBV19 and TRBJ2-1; TRBD2 is a possible D gene (5 bases). The CDR3 loop spans 16 amino acids. The V gene lost 6 bases and the J gene lost 0 bases, with 15 bases spanning the gap. Germline V gives CDR1 LNHDA, CDR2 SQIVND (reference sequence). The CDR3 here is CASRRLSLGSYNEQFF. The CDR3 DNA is TGTGCCAGTAGACGACTATCCCTTGGCTCCTACAATGAGCAGTTCTTC.

As DNA, the CDR3 is TGTGCCAGCAGCGCCTCTAGCGGCCTGAACACCGGGGAGCTGTTTTTT. It encodes CASSASSGLNTGELFF. V usage is TRBV9 and J usage is TRBJ2-2; 7 nucleotides match TRBD2. Germline CDR1 is SGDLS and CDR2 is YYNGEE. Trimming cost V 3 bases and J 1 base; bases outside gene matches: 6. The CDR3 spans 16 residues.

This chain joins TRBV19 and TRBJ2-5, with 16 bases lining up with TRBD2. CDR1 LNHDA and CDR2 SQIVND come from the germline V gene (reference sequence). Trimming at V came to 3 bases and at J to 5 bases, leaving 6 bases not matched to a gene. The CDR3 extends over 17 amino acids. For the CDR3, the DNA is TGTGCCAGTAGTATTGGGACTAGCGGGGGGGATTGGGAGACCCAGTACTTC. Amino acids: CASSIGTSGGDWETQYF.

V gene TRBV4-1 combines with J gene TRBJ1-2; D is uncertain. V lost 0 bases, J lost 0 bases, and 11 bases lay in between. Per germline, CDR1 MGHRA and CDR2 YSYEKL. CDR3 length: 16 amino acids. CDR3 DNA sequence: TGCGCCAGCAGCCAAGATTCCGTCACTTCTAACTATGGCTACACCTTC. As protein: CASSQDSVTSNYGYTF.

The rearrangement links TRBV28 to TRBJ1-1; possible D gene TRBD1, 5 bases. Trimming removed 6 bases at V and 0 bases at J, with 11 bases between. The CDR3 covers 14 residues. Germline-derived CDR1 and CDR2 are MDHEN and SYDVKM. This CDR3 reads CASSRQLMNTEAFF. The CDR3 region has the DNA TGTGCCAGCAGCCGACAGCTCATGAACACTGAAGCTTTCTTT. The full variable domain, rest sourced from reference TRBV28 and TRBJ1-1, is DVKVTQSSRYLVKRTGEKVFLECVQDMDHENMFWYRQDPGLGLRLIYFSYDVKMKEKGDIPEGYSVSREKKERFSLILESASTNQTSMYLCASSRQLMNTEAFFGQGTRLTVV.

The rearrangement joins TRBV6-5 to TRBJ1-2; D might be TRBD1 (6 bases). V gave up 0 bases and J gave up 3 bases, with 8 bases separating them. The CDR3 covers 14 residues. Looked up from germline, CDR1 is MNHEY and CDR2 is SVGAGI. The CDR3 loop reads CASSYSRQDYGYTF. As DNA, the CDR3 is TGTGCCAGCAGTTACTCGCGACAGGACTATGGCTACACCTTC.

This rearrangement joins TRBV5-6 to TRBJ2-7; 8 nucleotides line up with TRBD2. V shed 6 bases and J 4 bases; nucleotides not matched to a gene: 18. CDR3 length: 17 amino acids. From germline, CDR1 is SGHDT and CDR2 YYEEEE. The CDR3 DNA follows: TGTGCCAGCACCCACAGAAGTCGGCAGCGCGGGAGGTACGAGCAGTACTTC. Its protein product is CASTHRSRQRGRYEQYF.

The sample holds a few counts of this clone. The rearrangement joins TRBV7-9 to TRBJ1-5, with D perhaps matching TRBD1 (5 bases). The CDR3 contains 14 residues. Trimming removed 7 bases at V and 7 bases at J, with 17 bases between. Germline CDR1 is SEHNR and CDR2 is FQNEAQ (reference sequence). The CDR3 protein is CASTDDSFQQPQHF. The CDR3 DNA sequence: TGTGCCAGCACCGATGACAGCTTCCAACAGCCCCAGCATTTT.

This clone was seen a few times. This chain uses TRBV7-2 with TRBJ2-7, with 12 bases identical to TRBD2. This CDR3 spans 14 amino acids. V shed 5 bases, J shed 12 bases, and the junction held 11 bases outside the gene matches. Germline lookup yields CDR1 SGHTA and CDR2 FQGNSA. Here the CDR3 DNA reads TGTGCCAGCAGCCCCCGGACTAGCGGGGCCGGGTGGTACTTC. Translation: CASSPRTSGAGWYF.

CDR3 sequence reads: CASSPTTDTEAFF. Written as DNA, the CDR3 is TGTGCCAGCTCACCGACGACAGACACTGAAGCTTTCTTT. The V and J genes are TRBV18 and TRBJ1-1; possible D gene TRBD1, 5 bases. The length of the CDR3 is 13 residues. V gave up 3 bases and J gave up 3 bases, with 8 bases separating them. CDR1 is KGHSH and CDR2 is LQKENI in the germline V gene.

V is TRBV5-1 and J is TRBJ2-7; 7 positions match TRBD1. CDR3 length: 15 residues. Losses at the gene ends were 6 bases for V and 1 base for J; bases not matched to a gene: 10. Germline CDR1 reads SGHRS; CDR2 reads YFSETQ. CDR3 sequence reads: CASKNLQGDSYEQYF. The CDR3 nucleotides read TGCGCCAGCAAGAATCTCCAGGGGGATTCCTACGAGCAGTACTTC.

Remarks on this clone: A much larger clonotype is one base distant, so this may be a read error. The gene calls are TRBV7-9 and TRBJ1-1; 11 nucleotides line up with TRBD1. The CDR3 length is 14 residues. Germline V gives CDR1 SEHNR, CDR2 FQNEAQ (reference sequence). The CDR3 reads CSSSLGTGGFGAFF. The CDR3 coding sequence is TGTTCCAGCAGCCTCGGGACAGGGGGATTCGGAGCTTTCTTT.

The genes are TRBV5-1 and TRBJ2-3, with 7 bases matching TRBD2. V shed 0 bases, J shed 6 bases, and the junction held 13 bases outside the gene matches. The CDR3 is made up of 17 amino acids. Germline V lookup: CDR1 SGHRS, CDR2 YFSETQ. DNA of the CDR3: TGCGCCAGCAGCTTGGGATCCGCGGGGGTAGCCGGGGATACGCAGTATTTT. It specifies CASSLGSAGVAGDTQYF.

The chain recombines TRBV5-1 with TRBJ2-1; a possible D gene is TRBD1 (7 bases). V lost 3 bases, J lost 0 bases, and 10 bases lay in between. CDR1 is SGHRS, CDR2 YFSETQ, per germline. The CDR3 is 15 residues long. CDR3 DNA: TGCGCCAGCAGCTCCCAGGGGGGCTCCTACAATGAGCAGTTCTTC. Amino acid sequence: CASSSQGGSYNEQFF.

The chain combines TRBV29-1 with TRBJ2-2, with TRBD1 identical over 7 bases. J was trimmed by 5 bases and V by 5 bases; bases with no gene match: 5. Germline V gives CDR1 SQVTM, CDR2 ANQGSEA. This CDR3 has 13 residues. The CDR3 nucleotides read TGCAGCGTTTCGGACAGGTCAACCGGGGAGCTGTTTTTT. Its translation is CSVSDRSTGELFF.